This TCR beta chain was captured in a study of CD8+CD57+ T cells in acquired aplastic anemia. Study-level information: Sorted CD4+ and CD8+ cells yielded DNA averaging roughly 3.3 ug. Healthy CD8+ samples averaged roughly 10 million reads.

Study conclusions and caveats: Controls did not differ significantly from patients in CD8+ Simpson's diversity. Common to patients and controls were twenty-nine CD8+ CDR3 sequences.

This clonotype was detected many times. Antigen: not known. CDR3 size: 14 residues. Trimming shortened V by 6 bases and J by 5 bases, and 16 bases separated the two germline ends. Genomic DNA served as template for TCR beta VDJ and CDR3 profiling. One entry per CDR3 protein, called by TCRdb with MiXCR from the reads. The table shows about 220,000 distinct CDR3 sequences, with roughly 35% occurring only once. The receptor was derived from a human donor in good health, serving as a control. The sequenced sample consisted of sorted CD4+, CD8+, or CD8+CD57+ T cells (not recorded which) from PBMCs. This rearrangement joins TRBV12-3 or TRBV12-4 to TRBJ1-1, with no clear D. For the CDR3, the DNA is TGTGCCAGCAGCCGAAGGACGGTTGCGACTGAAGCTTTCTTT. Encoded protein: CASSRRTVATEAFF.